This TCR beta chain was sequenced in a study of PD-L1 blockade in urothelial cancer. The protocol was immunoSEQ multiplex PCR, while the TCRdb copy is restricted to in-frame clones and leaves out a portion. The profile shows about 52,000 clones, about 75% of them singletons. The time point was: pretreatment peripheral blood. CDR1 is MDHEN, CDR2 SYDVKM, per germline. Trimming at V came to 7 bases and at J to 2 bases, leaving 6 bases not matched to a gene. The CDR3 extends over 14 amino acids. This TCR was recovered from a man in his 70s with urothelial cancer. J is TRBJ2-7 and V is TRBV28; 9 bases are shared with TRBD1. The starting material was PBMCs, obtained around atezolizumab (anti-PD-L1) treatment. The CDR3 here is CASNRDRETYEQYF. The DNA for the CDR3 is TGTGCCAGCAACCGGGACAGGGAAACCTACGAGCAGTACTTC.